This T cell receptor (beta chain) is from a study of CD8 T cells in ankylosing spondylitis. V dropped 2 bases and J dropped 2 bases, with 6 bases sitting between them. This CDR3 has 13 residues. Looked up from germline, CDR1 is KGHSH and CDR2 is LQKENI. MiXCR was run by TCRdb on the 5' RACE reads, yielding one entry per CDR3 protein. Of 150,000 to 200,000 distinct CDR3 sequences in the sample, around 20% are singletons; the top ten hold about 7.6%. The chain is built from TRBV18 and TRBJ1-1; D unresolved. Sequencing input: blood, either unsorted or a sorted T cell fraction (not recorded which). The source is a male donor with ankylosing spondylitis or in good health (not recorded which). CDR3 nucleotide sequence: TGTGCCAGCTCACCAGGGCTTAACACTGAAGCTTTCTTT. Translated: CASSPGLNTEAFF.